The 31 T cell receptor beta chains reported below all come from one sample, sequenced in a study of neoadjuvant anti-PD-1 for oral cavity cancer. Clones were read by immunoSEQ multiplex PCR, and TCRdb kept only the in-frame ones, dropping some. The top ten clones hold less than 3% of a sample with approximately 15,000 clones, nearly 70% of them seen once. Material: PBMCs, obtained before nivolumab (anti-PD-1) treatment. Receptors originate from a person aged 35 to 85 with oral cavity squamous cell carcinoma.

This rearrangement joins TRBV9 to TRBJ2-2, with D perhaps matching TRBD2 (5 bases). The CDR3 runs 16 residues. V lost 0 bases and J lost 5, with 14 bases in between. The germline CDR1 and CDR2 sequences are SGDLS and YYNGEE. The CDR3 DNA reads as TGTGCCAGCAGCGTAGCGGGGAGCGTTGGGACCGGGGAGCTGTTTTTT. Its protein is CASSVAGSVGTGELFF. Based on the CDR3 plus reference TRBV9 and TRBJ2-2, the full variable domain is DSGVTQTPKHLITATGQRVTLRCSPRSGDLSVYWYQQSLDQGLQFLIQYYNGEERAKGNILERFSAQQFPDLHSELNLSSLELGDSALYFCASSVAGSVGTGELFFGEGSRLTVL.

This rearrangement joins TRBV5-8 to TRBJ2-2; D remains ambiguous. V shed 2 bases and J shed 6 bases, with 8 bases lying between them. The CDR3 consists of 13 residues. Germline V CDR1 and CDR2: SGHTS, YDEGEE. CDR3 region: CASSFRLPGELFF. CDR3 nucleotides: TGTGCCAGCAGCTTCCGGCTTCCCGGGGAGCTGTTTTTT.

The rearrangement links TRBV7-9 to TRBJ1-5; 7 bases fit TRBD1. J was trimmed by 0 bases and V by 5 bases; bases with no gene match: 7. The germline gives CDR1 SEHNR, CDR2 FQNEAQ (reference sequence). This CDR3 comprises 16 residues. The CDR3 nucleotides are TGTGCCAGCAGCCGCGGGACAGCTAATAGCAATCAGCCCCAGCATTTT. Its translation: CASSRGTANSNQPQHF.

V is TRBV2 and J is TRBJ2-1, with 8 bases fitting TRBD2. Losses at the gene ends were 6 bases for V and 3 bases for J; bases not matched to a gene: 4. The CDR3 extends over 14 amino acids. CDR1 and CDR2 (germline): SNHLY, FYNNEI. CDR3 protein: CASSDTSGYNEQFF. The CDR3 coding sequence is TGTGCCAGCAGCGACACTAGCGGCTACAATGAGCAGTTCTTC.

This clone occurred a few times. Other DNA sequences in the same sample also yield this CDR3. The V and J genes are TRBV7-9 and TRBJ2-7; 7 nucleotides match TRBD1. This CDR3 has 13 residues. Trimming took 4 bases from V and 1 from J; bases not matched to a gene: 1. The germline CDR1 and CDR2 sequences are SEHNR and FQNEAQ (reference sequence). CDR3 loop: CASSSGQSYEQYF. The CDR3 nucleotides read TGTGCCAGCAGCTCGGGACAGTCCTACGAGCAGTACTTC.

The gene calls are TRBV7-3 and TRBJ2-5; D remains unclear. The V end was cut by 1 base, the J end by 5 bases, with 8 bases between. The CDR3 runs 13 residues. From germline, CDR1 is SGHTA and CDR2 FQGTGA. The CDR3 here is CASSLNGLETQYF. CDR3 sequence (DNA): TGTGCCAGCAGCTTAAACGGATTGGAGACCCAGTACTTC.

The chain links TRBV1 to TRBJ1-2. TRBV1 corresponds to a pseudogene. The CDR3 loop spans 14 amino acids. The chain's CDR3 is CTSSRPGPNYGYTF. The CDR3 nucleotides read TGCACCAGCAGCCGACCTGGACCTAACTATGGCTACACCTTC.

The chain couples TRBV6-1 to TRBJ2-7; possibly TRBD2 for D (6 bases). Germline V gene data show CDR1 as MNHNS and CDR2 as SASEGT. V lost 8 bases to trimming and J lost 6 bases, with 23 bases between them. The CDR3 contains 15 residues. The CDR3 sequence: CASRERLGAGSEQYF. For the CDR3, the DNA is TGTGCCAGCCGGGAACGCCTGGGCGCGGGGAGCGAGCAGTACTTC.

The rearrangement links TRBV5-8 to TRBJ2-7, with D hard to call. This CDR3 is 15 amino acids long. Germline lookup yields CDR1 SGHTS and CDR2 YDEGEE. Trimming pared 0 bases from V and 0 bases from J, leaving 10 bases between. CDR3 coding DNA: TGTGCCAGCAGCTTGGGGCGGCAACTCTCCTACGAGCAGTACTTC. It codes for CASSLGRQLSYEQYF. Looking up the rest from reference TRBV5-8 and TRBJ2-7 gives the full variable domain: EAGVTQSPTHLIKTRGQQATLRCSPISGHTSVYWYQQALGLGLQFLLWYDEGEERNRGNFPPRFSGRQFPNYSSELNVNALELEDSALYLCASSLGRQLSYEQYFGPGTRLTVT.

In its sample, this clone was seen a few times. The rearrangement uses TRBV19 and TRBJ2-7; possible D gene TRBD1, 6 bases. The CDR3 length is 15 residues. The germline gives CDR1 LNHDA, CDR2 SQIVND (reference sequence). The V gene lost 6 bases and the J gene lost 3 bases, with 18 bases spanning the gap. The CDR3 nucleotides are TGTGCCAGTAGCATTAAAAAACAGGGTAACTACGAGCAGTACTTC. Translated: CASSIKKQGNYEQYF.

This chain links TRBV29-1 with TRBJ1-5; 7 positions agree with TRBD1. The trim removed 6 bases at V and 2 bases at J, leaving 4 bases unmatched. The CDR3 consists of 13 residues. Germline CDR1 is SQVTM and CDR2 is ANQGSEA. The CDR3 DNA is TGCAGCGTAGGACAGGCCCGCAATCAGCCCCAGCATTTT. Its translation is CSVGQARNQPQHF.

This chain uses TRBV28 with TRBJ2-5; 9 nucleotides line up with TRBD1. CDR3 length: 14 residues. Germline-derived CDR1 and CDR2 are MDHEN and SYDVKM. J lost 4 bases, V lost 6 bases, and 6 bases had no gene match. CDR3 loop: CASRTGGLGETQYF. The CDR3 DNA reads as TGTGCCAGCAGGACAGGGGGATTGGGAGAGACCCAGTACTTC. Filled out from reference TRBV28 and TRBJ2-5, the complete variable domain reads DVKVTQSSRYLVKRTGEKVFLECVQDMDHENMFWYRQDPGLGLRLIYFSYDVKMKEKGDIPEGYSVSREKKERFSLILESASTNQTSMYLCASRTGGLGETQYFGPGTRLLVL.

This clone was counted only a few times. V gene TRBV19 combines with J gene TRBJ1-5; TRBD1 might be the D (5 bases). Between the trimmed V and J ends, which lost 6 bases and 5 bases, there was a span of 11 bases. Germline V gives CDR1 LNHDA, CDR2 SQIVND (reference sequence). The CDR3 is 13 amino acids. The CDR3 DNA is TGTGCCAGTAGAAAAACCAGGGATCAGCCCCAGCATTTT. Amino acid sequence: CASRKTRDQPQHF.

The chain is built from TRBV6-5 and TRBJ2-5; D perhaps matches TRBD2 (6 bases). Germline CDR1 is MNHEY and CDR2 is SVGAGI. Trimming shortened V by 6 bases and J by 2 bases, and 10 bases separated the two germline ends. This CDR3 is 13 amino acids long. CDR3 nucleotides: TGTGCCAGCAGACAGACTAGGCAAGAGACCCAGTACTTC. Amino acids: CASRQTRQETQYF.

This clone has just one count. V usage is TRBV11-2 and J usage is TRBJ2-3; the match to TRBD2 covers 14 bases. Per the germline V gene, CDR1 is SGHAT and CDR2 is FQNNGV. With V trimmed by 3 bases and J by 4 bases, 6 bases remained unmatched. CDR3 length: 17 amino acids. CDR3 in amino acids: CASSFDGTSGSPDTQYF. Here the CDR3 DNA reads TGTGCCAGCAGCTTCGATGGGACTAGCGGGAGCCCAGATACGCAGTATTTT.

In its sample, this clone was seen a few times. The chain carries TRBV10-3 and TRBJ1-2; TRBD1 is a possible D gene (6 bases). Germline CDR1 reads ENHRY; CDR2 reads SYGVKD. Deletions cut 10 bases from V and 3 bases from J, with 12 bases between. CDR3 length: 12 amino acids. The CDR3 bases are TGTGCCACCACAGGGTTATACTATGGCTACACCTTC. This gives the protein CATTGLYYGYTF.

The chain couples TRBV13 to TRBJ1-3; TRBD1 aligns across 7 bases. The CDR3 has 14 residues. Trimming took 5 bases from V and 2 from J; bases not matched to a gene: 3. Germline loops: CDR1 PRHDT, CDR2 FYEKMQ (reference sequence). The chain's CDR3 is CASSNRGTGNTIYF. CDR3 coding DNA: TGTGCCAGCAGCAACAGGGGTACTGGAAACACCATATATTTT.

CDR3 sequence (DNA): TGTGCCAGCAGTCTAGGGAGCGGGAGAGTATACGAGCAGTACTTC. It encodes CASSLGSGRVYEQYF. This chain connects TRBV6-5 to TRBJ2-7, with 8 bases identical to TRBD2. The CDR3 covers 15 residues. Trimming at V came to 5 bases and at J to 4 bases, leaving 10 bases not matched to a gene. In germline, CDR1 is MNHEY, CDR2 SVGAGI.

This clone was found a few times. The chain employs TRBV27 and TRBJ2-4; no reliable D call. Trimming cost V 2 bases and J 0 bases, with 11 bases left between them. Looked up from germline, CDR1 is MNHEY and CDR2 is SMNVEV (reference sequence). The CDR3 is 16 amino acids. CDR3 nucleotide sequence: TGTGCCAGCAGTTTAGCCCCTGGAGTAGCCAAAAACATTCAGTACTTC. It specifies CASSLAPGVAKNIQYF.

The CDR3 spells CASSVGGGVNIQYF. The DNA of the CDR3 is TGTGCCAGCAGCGTAGGTGGTGGAGTGAACATTCAGTACTTC. This chain links TRBV9 with TRBJ2-4; D remains ambiguous. Germline assignment: CDR1 SGDLS and CDR2 YYNGEE. CDR3 length equals 14 residues. The V end lost 0 bases, the J end lost 7 bases, and 11 bases lay between the germline ends.

The rearrangement uses TRBV5-3 and TRBJ1-2; D gene ambiguous. TRBV5-3 is an ORF; its function is uncertain. The CDR3 has 15 residues. Between the trimmed V and J ends, which lost 1 base and 1 base, there was a span of 11 bases. For the CDR3, the DNA is TGTGCCAGAAGCTTGACGGGAAGTCATAACTATGGCTACACCTTC. It is translated as CARSLTGSHNYGYTF.

This chain connects TRBV30 to TRBJ1-5, with unresolved D. CDR1 is GTSNPN and CDR2 is SVGIG in the germline V gene (reference sequence). V was pared by 3 bases and J by 2 bases, with 5 bases between. The length of the CDR3 is 12 residues. The CDR3 region is CAWSQGNQPQHF. In DNA, the CDR3 is TGTGCCTGGAGCCAAGGCAATCAGCCCCAGCATTTT.

V and J are TRBV30 and TRBJ2-2, with 7 bases fitting TRBD2. The germline gives CDR1 GTSNPN, CDR2 SVGIG (reference sequence). Trimming cost V 1 base and J 7 bases; bases outside gene matches: 12. The CDR3 consists of 16 residues. The CDR3 is CAWSGSPSGTGGELFF. The DNA for the CDR3 is TGTGCCTGGAGTGGCTCCCCGAGCGGGACGGGCGGGGAGCTGTTTTTT. The full variable domain, completed using reference TRBV30 and TRBJ2-2, is SQTIHQWPATLVQPVGSPLSLECTVEGTSNPNLYWYRQAAGRGLQLLFYSVGIGQISSEVPQNLSASRPQDRQFILSSKKLLLSDSGFYLCAWSGSPSGTGGELFFGEGSRLTVL.

The sample holds one count of this clone. The rearrangement uses TRBV6-5 and TRBJ1-4; 7 positions match TRBD1. This CDR3 region has 14 residues. Germline V gene data show CDR1 as MNHEY and CDR2 as SVGAGI. V lost 4 bases and J lost 8; bases outside the gene matches: 7. This chain's CDR3 is CASSWAGGNEKLFF. The CDR3 DNA is TGTGCCAGCAGTTGGGCAGGGGGGAACGAAAAACTGTTTTTT.

V usage is TRBV6-5 and J usage is TRBJ2-5; the match to TRBD1 covers 11 bases. The V and J ends lost 6 bases and 7 bases, in that order; junction bases with no gene match: 10. There are 15 residues in the CDR3. Germline CDR1 is MNHEY and CDR2 is SVGAGI. CDR3 region: CASREGQGVTRTQYF. CDR3 nucleotide sequence: TGTGCCAGCAGGGAGGGACAGGGGGTTACTCGGACCCAGTACTTC.

V is TRBV6-6 and J is TRBJ1-5, with D unresolved. The CDR3 is 14 amino acids. V was pared by 2 bases and J by 1 base, with 6 bases between. The germline gives CDR1 MNHNY, CDR2 SVGAGI (reference sequence). The CDR3: CASSYAGSNQPQHF. The CDR3 region has the DNA TGTGCCAGCAGTTACGCGGGAAGCAATCAGCCCCAGCATTTT.

The chain links TRBV20-1 to TRBJ2-5; D is uncertain. The CDR3 has 10 residues. CDR1 and CDR2 from the germline V gene are DFQATT and SNEGSKA (reference sequence). V was shortened by 5 bases and J by 3 bases, with 4 bases between the two germline ends. The CDR3 loop reads CSAVEETQYF. CDR3 DNA sequence: TGCAGTGCTGTAGAAGAGACCCAGTACTTC.

This clone was seen more than once but under ten times. The rearrangement uses TRBV21-1 and TRBJ1-2. TRBV21-1 constitutes a pseudogene. This CDR3 region has 15 residues. The chain's CDR3 is CASSKASGANYGYTF. CDR3 sequence (DNA): TGTGCCAGCAGCAAAGCCTCGGGGGCTAACTATGGCTACACCTTC.

The J gene is TRBJ2-3, the V gene TRBV19; 12 nucleotides line up with TRBD2. CDR1 is LNHDA, CDR2 SQIVND, per germline (reference sequence). The CDR3 extends over 19 amino acids. The V segment lost 3 bases and the J segment 1 base; nucleotides outside the gene matches: 11. The CDR3 DNA follows: TGTGCCAGTAGTATCAGACTAGCGGGAGTGTCTAGTGGCACAGATACGCAGTATTTT. This encodes CASSIRLAGVSSGTDTQYF.

The chain recombines TRBV7-2 with TRBJ2-7, with no clear D. The CDR3 is 11 amino acids. Deletions cut 1 base from V and 5 bases from J, with 3 bases between. Germline-derived CDR1 and CDR2 are SGHTA and FQGNSA. The CDR3 region has the DNA TGTGCCAGCAGCTTAGTAAACGAGCAGTACTTC. It specifies CASSLVNEQYF. The full variable domain, its missing parts supplied by reference TRBV7-2 and TRBJ2-7, is GAGVSQSPSNKVTEKGKDVELRCDPISGHTALYWYRQSLGQGLEFLIYFQGNSAPDKSGLPSDRFSAERTGGSVSTLTIQRTQQEDSAVYLCASSLVNEQYFGPGTRLTVT.

The chain links TRBV19 to TRBJ2-7; 8 nucleotides agree with TRBD1. Trimming removed 3 bases from V and 7 bases from J; junction bases left unmatched: 8. Germline V gene sequence: CDR1 LNHDA, CDR2 SQIVND (reference sequence). CDR3 length equals 14 residues. The CDR3 region is CASSMQGAMREQYF. The CDR3 DNA is TGTGCCAGTAGTATGCAGGGGGCAATGAGGGAGCAGTACTTC.